The source of this T cell receptor (beta chain) is a study of brain T cells in children with intractable seizures (dated by TCRdb to the early 2020s). For the study in its entirety: Resected brain tissue from 45 to 60 pediatric epilepsy surgery cases was first screened for immune gene transcripts using a NanoString immunology panel. Eight of the 12 selected surgery cases also had pre-surgery blood sequenced, which left four cases with brain tissue only. Study-wide findings and limitations: Because sequencing depth was different between pre-surgery and post-surgery blood, clones absent from the pre-surgery sample may reflect undersampling. Viral specificity was inferred solely from CDR3 sequence similarity, and the HCMV serostatus of the patients was not known.

Its CDR3 holds 13 amino acids, cysteine through phenylalanine. Of all the DNA, just the CDR3 is kept, 39 bases in frame from base 1. CDR1 and CDR2, per the germline V gene (reference sequence), are MNHEY and SMNVEV. V is clipped by 2 bases and J by 1 base, and the sequence between their germline boundaries is 6 bases long. What this sample's time point label stands for: resected brain tissue, or blood drawn just prior to surgery. The surgery cases showing the highest brain T cell transcript signatures were chosen for TCR beta chain sequencing of brain tissue and, when available, of blood. Prior to surgery, the patients had been treated with at least one anti-epileptic drug. TCR-sequenced patients were children with drug-resistant epilepsy due to tuberous sclerosis complex, focal cortical dysplasia, Rasmussen encephalitis or hemimegalencephaly. Bulk genomic DNA was isolated from unsorted brain tissue and whole blood using the Monarch genomic DNA purification kit.

About this clone: Its antigen remains unidentified. The input lacks base qualities; no much larger clone sits a single base away. The sample contains more than one DNA sequence encoding this CDR3.

The immunoSEQ assay was used to generate TCR beta chain sequences from genomic DNA. The original pipeline was this. Any CDR3 sequence that did not begin with the conserved framework cysteine at position 104 was removed by hand. To get clonality, the normalized Shannon's Diversity Index was subtracted from one, giving values from 0 (maximal diversity) to 1 (oligoclonal). Chi-squared comparison-of-proportions tests were used to check whether the frequency of the same CDR3 differed between samples, for example brain versus blood. Public clonotypes were identified by searching immuneACCESS, and similarity to known antiviral clonotypes was assessed with the VDJdb browser. TCRdb carries this immuneACCESS record with in-frame sequences only. Its versions omit some clonotypes, under half of them owing to an unresolved V gene in the studies checked, with the rest unexplained. V and J calls and clone size come straight from that table; D and trimming were deduced from the DNA. The sample yields 75,000 to 80,000 clones; approximately 94% were counted once. Less than 2% of the sample belongs to the ten largest clones.

This TCR came from a boy less than two years old with tuberous sclerosis and intractable seizures. The chain is assembled from TRBV27 and TRBJ2-7; TRBD2 is perhaps the D gene, given 6 matching bases. The starting material was peripheral blood, obtained at surgery. The CDR3 region: CASSLRGSYEQYF. The DNA sequence reads TGTGCCAGCAGTTTACGGGGGTCCTACGAGCAGTACTTC.